The rows below give T cell receptor beta chains drawn from one sample of a study of shared clonotypes between healthy human individuals. The table came from immunoSEQ multiplex PCR; TCRdb's copy has only in-frame clones and leaves some out. The table lists more than 2,000,000 clones, approximately 90% of them singletons. Sequencing input: naive CD4+ T cells sorted from blood. The source of these receptors is a man aged 18 to 30 in good health. The conserved cysteine and the conserved F or W are not part of the CDR3 here. The size of a clone is reported for some rows only, either as once, few or many, or as a class for expanded clones.

j_call | v_call | clone_size | cdr3_aa
TRBJ2-3 | TRBV30 | - | AWSVAGDTQY
TRBJ2-3 | TRBV15 | few | ATSRDLPDTQY
TRBJ2-7 | TRBV10-2 | - | ASRTGPYEQY
TRBJ1-2 | TRBV28 | - | ASRSSTTSLNYGYT
TRBJ1-2 | TRBV5-1 | - | ASSDTVEYGYT
TRBJ2-7 | TRBV4-1 | - | ASSPTVISRPPRDEQY
TRBJ1-4 | TRBV7-9 | - | ASSLAGAGEKLF
TRBJ2-7 | TRBV6-5 | - | ASSFGSSYEQY
TRBJ2-7 | TRBV30 | few | AWSGTGHEQY
TRBJ1-1 | TRBV7-2 | - | ASSFEHLNTEAF
TRBJ2-4 | TRBV6-6 | - | ASSSKEAKNIQY
TRBJ1-2 | TRBV2 | - | ASSELSGGQGSDGYT
TRBJ2-5 | TRBV15 | - | ATSRDLRDKGLAGGRPVQETQY
TRBJ2-3 | TRBV11-2 | - | ASSLGGNRFTDTQY
TRBJ1-5 | TRBV6-6 | - | ASSPLGNQPQH
TRBJ2-5 | TRBV30 | - | ASRGLGETQY
TRBJ2-5 | TRBV5-1 | - | ASSPDSQETQY
TRBJ2-3 | TRBV7-3 | - | ASSPQLAGKGDTQY
TRBJ1-4 | TRBV6-4 | - | ASRAQGAFNEKLF
TRBJ2-1 | TRBV2 | - | ASTPGPEGNEQF
TRBJ2-7 | TRBV9 | - | ASSVGQDNLYEQY
TRBJ2-1 | TRBV5-4 | - | ASSLDFTYNEQF
TRBJ2-1 | TRBV2 | - | ASSEGTSGIHEQF
TRBJ2-3 | TRBV2 | - | ASSEFGQGASDTQY
TRBJ2-1 | TRBV13 | - | ASSLVGDRVTGGGNEQF
TRBJ1-2 | TRBV5-1 | once | ASSLDGSYGYT
TRBJ1-4 | TRBV6-5 | - | ASRPSRGPGEKLF
TRBJ2-6 | TRBV7-8 | - | ASSLEFLGVGSGANVLT
TRBJ2-1 | TRBV11-1 | - | ASSPTGGAYNEQF
TRBJ1-4 | TRBV7-9 | once | ASSLVGGANEKLF
TRBJ1-1 | TRBV6-4 | - | ASSEHSGVAEAF
TRBJ1-1 | TRBV6-5 | few | ASSYSERNTEAF
TRBJ1-5 | TRBV28 | once | ASSLGQGFGNQPQH
TRBJ2-3 | TRBV10-1 | - | ASSARDRGRPDTQY
TRBJ1-5 | TRBV5-6 | - | ASSLGQGYNQPQH
TRBJ1-2 | TRBV28 | - | ASSPDSRSGYT
TRBJ1-1 | TRBV5-1 | once | ASSLAGRGWGNTEAF
TRBJ1-6 | TRBV6-5 | - | ASSYRRGHNSPLH
TRBJ1-2 | TRBV5-1 | - | ASRRGGQENYGYT
TRBJ1-6 | TRBV19 | - | ASSIWDGDNSPLH
TRBJ2-5 | TRBV5-4 | once | ASSLDSVQETQY
TRBJ2-7 | TRBV5-6 | - | ASSSDRGNYEQY
TRBJ2-3 | TRBV7-2 | - | ASSLAERGIDTQY
TRBJ1-1 | TRBV18 | - | ASSPRGGTEAF
TRBJ2-3 | TRBV11-2 | - | ASSFLGDTQY
TRBJ2-7 | TRBV7-8 | - | ASKPGGASGRVEQY
TRBJ1-1 | TRBV5-5 | - | ASLTGSNTEAF
TRBJ1-1 | TRBV28 | - | ASSFQGMNTEAF
TRBJ1-6 | TRBV30 | - | AWRAWAASSYNSPLH
TRBJ1-1 | TRBV28 | - | ASSFRGFISEAF
TRBJ2-3 | TRBV10-3 | - | AISESGGAGGPNTQY
TRBJ2-6 | TRBV7-3 | - | ASSPMESGANVLT
TRBJ2-2 | TRBV19 | - | ATWAEGGRRELF
TRBJ2-7 | TRBV7-2 | - | ASSLDPVLASYEQY